This T cell receptor beta chain emerged from a study of spatial heterogeneity in lung cancer. As for time point: sample taken at primary tumor resection. Whole RNA obtained from tumor, nontumor lung or frozen PBMC underwent sequencing without sorting. Donors were around 70 untreated early-stage non-small cell lung cancer patients. Each TCR cDNA molecule carried a unique molecular identifier. Each CDR3 protein is one row after TCRdb ran MiXCR on the 5' RACE reads. The table shows about 22,000 distinct CDR3 sequences, with under 6% occurring only once. Study-level results: Ubiquitous expanded tumor TCRs were seen in blood more at resection than at follow-up.

Germline CDR1 and CDR2: MDHEN and SYDVKM. V lost 6 bases to trimming and J lost 0 bases, with 18 bases between them. The CDR3 extends over 17 amino acids. This clonotype was seen many times. Its target is not known. The gene calls are TRBV28 and TRBJ1-5; D is perhaps TRBD1 (5 bases). This receptor was taken from a male donor with early-stage non-small cell lung cancer. Material: PBMCs, obtained at surgery. The CDR3 DNA sequence: TGTGCCAGCAGGGGGGGTAAGGTCCGGTCTAGCAATCAGCCCCAGCATTTT. It encodes CASRGGKVRSSNQPQHF.